The following is a T cell receptor beta chain sequence with its context. Its specificity is unknown. This specimen belongs to a study of PD-1 blockade in classical Hodgkin lymphoma. The study, taken as a whole, reports: Repertoires differed for reasons still undefined, possibly disease activity or prior therapy. Compared with baseline, CD4+ but not CD8+ TCR diversity had risen significantly by C4D1. Baseline TCR diversity was reportedly lower in newly diagnosed patients than healthy donors.

The data were produced by immunoSEQ multiplex PCR, yet TCRdb's version contains in-frame clones alone and is incomplete. The sample contains some 40,000 clones, 69% of which appear only once. All patients experienced relapse after autologous stem cell transplantation, and brentuximab vedotin exposure was variable. Progressive disease, partial response or complete response was each patient's best response. Germline V gene data show CDR1 as MNHEY and CDR2 as SVGAGI. The CDR3 sequence is 16 residues long. V lost 0 bases, J lost 3 bases, and 15 bases lay in between. V usage is TRBV6-5 and J usage is TRBJ2-7, with TRBD1 as a possible D gene (6 bases). This specimen consisted of peripheral blood mononuclear cells (PBMCs), obtained before the second cycle of nivolumab. This sequence originates from a human donor with classical Hodgkin lymphoma. CDR3 nucleotide sequence: TGTGCCAGCAGTTACTCGAGTGGGACACCCTACTACGAGCAGTACTTC. It specifies CASSYSSGTPYYEQYF.